A single sample is the source of the 25 T cell receptor beta chains below, sequenced in a study of identical twins. TCRdb called the 5' RACE reads again in MiXCR, with one record for every CDR3 protein. The profile shows fewer than 900,000 distinct CDR3 sequences, 21% of them singletons. This sample was shared with a second study, whose subject was T cells expressing NK-cell markers.

Sequenced: PBMCs. These receptors were collected from a young woman in good health.

This chain joins TRBV20-1 and TRBJ2-5, with TRBD2 identical over 7 bases. Germline loops: CDR1 DFQATT, CDR2 SNEGSKA (reference sequence). With V trimmed by 3 bases and J by 1 base, 8 bases remained unmatched. The CDR3 length is 15 residues. In DNA, the CDR3 is TGCAGTGCTAGCTTGCGGGAGACCCTCCAAGAGACCCAGTACTTC. This gives the protein CSASLRETLQETQYF.

There are many counts of this clonotype. V and J are TRBV10-3 and TRBJ2-3; unclear D gene. In germline, CDR1 is ENHRY, CDR2 SYGVKD. This CDR3 is 11 amino acids long. The V gene lost 7 bases and the J gene lost 3 bases, with 5 bases spanning the gap. CDR3 DNA sequence: TGTGCCATCAAGGGAACAGATACGCAGTATTTT. It is translated as CAIKGTDTQYF.

CDR3 in amino acids: CSGRQGDTGELFF. Here the CDR3 DNA reads TGCAGCGGACGACAGGGCGACACCGGGGAGCTGTTTTTT. The V call is TRBV29-1, the J call TRBJ2-2; 7 bases match TRBD1. Germline V gene data show CDR1 as SQVTM and CDR2 as ANQGSEA. This CDR3 spans 13 amino acids. The J segment lost 3 bases and the V segment lost 7 bases, leaving 5 bases of the junction unmatched.

V gene TRBV20-1 combines with J gene TRBJ2-7, with a possible D match to TRBD1 (5 bases). The germline CDR1 and CDR2 sequences are DFQATT and SNEGSKA (reference sequence). The CDR3 is made up of 14 amino acids. V shed 3 bases and J shed 2 bases, with 14 bases lying between them. DNA for the CDR3: TGCAGTGCTAGTGAAGGGGTGGCCGCCTACGAGCAGTACTTC. Encoded protein: CSASEGVAAYEQYF.

The gene calls are TRBV5-5 and TRBJ2-5, with TRBD2 as a possible D gene (5 bases). Germline CDR1 reads SGHKS; CDR2 reads YYEKEE (reference sequence). The V gene lost 4 bases and the J gene lost 1 base, with 11 bases spanning the gap. The CDR3 covers 14 residues. CDR3 loop: CASSPARGQETQYF. The CDR3 region has the DNA TGTGCCAGCAGCCCTGCCCGGGGCCAAGAGACCCAGTACTTC.

This clonotype was seen at least ten times. The CDR3 DNA is TGTGCCAGCAGCTTCCGGCGGGGGGGCACAGATACGCAGTATTTT. This sequence encodes CASSFRRGGTDTQYF. The chain uses TRBV7-2 and TRBJ2-3, with TRBD2 matching 8 bases. V lost 3 bases to trimming and J lost 1 base; unmatched junction nucleotides: 3. The CDR3 loop spans 15 amino acids. Germline CDR1 is SGHTA and CDR2 is FQGNSA.

This clonotype was counted a few times. V gene TRBV4-3 combines with J gene TRBJ2-7; 7 bases fit TRBD2. The CDR3 totals 13 residues. CDR1 LGHNA and CDR2 YSLEER come from the germline V gene. V was clipped by 2 bases and J by 4 bases; unmatched bases: 2. The CDR3 loop is CASSQWGGYEQYF. CDR3 nucleotides: TGCGCCAGCAGCCAATGGGGAGGGTACGAGCAGTACTTC.

This clonotype was observed a few times. This chain joins TRBV29-1 and TRBJ2-7; 7 nucleotides line up with TRBD1. The V and J ends lost 6 bases and 6 bases, in that order; junction bases with no gene match: 5. Germline CDR1 is SQVTM and CDR2 is ANQGSEA. CDR3 size: 11 residues. The CDR3 DNA is TGCAGCGTAGAGCGGACAGGCGAGCAGTACTTC. Protein: CSVERTGEQYF.

The chain recombines TRBV20-1 with TRBJ2-7, with D unclear. Trimming stripped 5 bases from V and 4 bases from J, with 21 bases between. This CDR3 is 15 amino acids long. CDR1 is DFQATT and CDR2 is SNEGSKA in the germline V gene (reference sequence). CDR3 DNA sequence: TGCAGTGCTCCTCGGACGGGTCTTTGGGGATACGAGCAGTACTTC. It is translated as CSAPRTGLWGYEQYF.

The CDR3 loop reads CASSVSRESETQYF. The DNA of the CDR3 is TGTGCCAGCAGCGTATCTAGGGAATCAGAGACCCAGTACTTC. The chain has TRBV7-3 and TRBJ2-5; D unclear. With 5 bases removed from V and 4 bases from J, the gap between germline ends came to 14 bases. Germline assignment: CDR1 SGHTA and CDR2 FQGTGA. The CDR3 is 14 amino acids.

DNA of the CDR3: TGCGCCAGCAGGTGGGGGGACAGGGATGGGAATGAGCAGTTCTTC. It encodes CASRWGDRDGNEQFF. The V call is TRBV5-1, the J call TRBJ2-1, with 9 bases identical to TRBD1. The CDR3 spans 15 residues. Trimming cost V 5 bases and J 7 bases; bases outside gene matches: 10. Per the germline V gene, CDR1 is SGHRS and CDR2 is YFSETQ.

V usage is TRBV20-1 and J usage is TRBJ2-2; D is unresolved. Germline V gives CDR1 DFQATT, CDR2 SNEGSKA (reference sequence). The V end lost 3 bases, the J end lost 5 bases, and 16 bases lay between the germline ends. The CDR3 runs 15 residues. Written as DNA, the CDR3 is TGCAGTGCTAGTTTGGGGTTGATCGGGACCGGGGAGCTGTTTTTT. As protein: CSASLGLIGTGELFF.

The chain couples TRBV12-3 or TRBV12-4 to TRBJ1-2, with 10 nucleotides matching TRBD1. The V and J ends lost 4 bases and 1 base, in that order; junction bases with no gene match: 3. The CDR3 contains 15 residues. CDR3 sequence (DNA): TGTGCCAGCAGTTCCCGGACAGGGGGTAACTATGGCTACACCTTC. It is translated as CASSSRTGGNYGYTF.

This rearrangement joins TRBV5-1 to TRBJ2-5; D is unclear. Looked up from germline, CDR1 is SGHRS and CDR2 is YFSETQ. This CDR3 comprises 14 residues. The ends were cut back, 7 bases at V and 1 base at J, with 14 bases in the middle. As DNA, the CDR3 is TGCGCCAGCGTACATTTGGTGGGCCAAGAGACCCAGTACTTC. Its protein is CASVHLVGQETQYF.

The chain is built from TRBV7-9 and TRBJ2-5, with TRBD2 matching 9 bases. The CDR3 extends over 14 amino acids. Germline V gene data show CDR1 as SEHNR and CDR2 as FQNEAQ (reference sequence). V lost 8 bases and J lost 2; bases outside the gene matches: 6. Here the CDR3 reads CASSRLAAQETQYF. CDR3 nucleotides: TGTGCCAGCTCTCGACTAGCGGCTCAAGAGACCCAGTACTTC.

CDR3: CASSLSLWVETQYF. The CDR3 DNA is TGTGCCAGCAGTTTGTCTCTCTGGGTAGAGACCCAGTACTTC. The V gene is TRBV12-3 or TRBV12-4, the J gene TRBJ2-5; D is unclear. This CDR3 is built from 14 residues. Trimming took 3 bases from V and 4 from J, leaving 12 bases between them.

This clonotype was seen a few times. This chain uses TRBV7-8 with TRBJ1-5; D gene uncertain. The CDR3 length is 18 residues. V was clipped by 6 bases and J by 3 bases, with 24 bases between them. CDR1 and CDR2 (germline): SGHVS, FQNEAQ. CDR3 DNA: TGTGCCAGCAGTTTCGGAGGGTCCGGGAATAATCCCAATCAGCCCCAGCATTTT. Encoded protein: CASSFGGSGNNPNQPQHF. The entire variable domain, with the rest obtained from reference TRBV7-8 and TRBJ1-5, is as follows: GAGVSQSPRYKVAKRGQDVALRCDPISGHVSLFWYQQALGQGPEFLTYFQNEAQLDKSGLPSDRFFAERPEGSVSTLKIQRTQQEDSAVYLCASSFGGSGNNPNQPQHFGDGTRLSIL.

This rearrangement joins TRBV30 to TRBJ1-2; 9 bases match TRBD1. Germline V gene lookup returns CDR1 GTSNPN and CDR2 SVGIG (reference sequence). With V trimmed by 3 bases and J by 5 bases, 7 bases remained unmatched. The CDR3 length is 14 residues. The CDR3 loop is CAWRRQGGRYGYTF. CDR3 DNA sequence: TGTGCCTGGAGAAGACAGGGGGGGAGGTATGGCTACACCTTC.

This clonotype has only one observation. The chain couples TRBV20-1 to TRBJ2-2, with a possible D match to TRBD2 (6 bases). This CDR3 has 15 amino acids. Trimming took off 6 bases at V and 3 bases at J, with 17 bases between the two ends. The germline V gene encodes CDR1 DFQATT and CDR2 SNEGSKA (reference sequence). CDR3 amino acids: CSAPIGGRYTGELFF. CDR3 nucleotides: TGCAGTGCGCCCATCGGGGGTCGATACACCGGGGAGCTGTTTTTT.

The chain recombines TRBV20-1 with TRBJ1-4; 7 bases map to TRBD1. The V segment lost 3 bases and the J segment 3 bases; nucleotides outside the gene matches: 4. This CDR3 has 14 amino acids. The V gene's germline CDR1 is DFQATT and CDR2 SNEGSKA (reference sequence). This chain's CDR3 is CSASPGQPNEKLFF. CDR3 DNA sequence: TGCAGTGCTAGTCCGGGACAGCCTAATGAAAAACTGTTTTTT.

This clonotype appeared a few times. V and J are TRBV20-1 and TRBJ2-7; 7 bases map to TRBD2. The CDR3 runs 14 residues. The germline CDR1 and CDR2 sequences are DFQATT and SNEGSKA (reference sequence). Trimming cost V 0 bases and J 3 bases; bases outside gene matches: 5. The CDR3 sequence: CSARDIASGYEQYF. CDR3 nucleotides: TGCAGTGCTAGAGATATAGCTAGCGGCTACGAGCAGTACTTC.

This sequence joins TRBV29-1 and TRBJ2-1, with D perhaps TRBD1 (5 bases). The V end was cut by 4 bases, the J end by 3 bases, with 10 bases between. The germline CDR1 and CDR2 sequences are SQVTM and ANQGSEA. This CDR3 contains 13 residues. The CDR3: CSVVGRIYNEQFF. CDR3 DNA sequence: TGCAGCGTTGTGGGGCGGATCTACAATGAGCAGTTCTTC.

This clonotype was seen only a few times. The chain employs TRBV7-9 and TRBJ2-3; 8 bases are a match to TRBD2. J was trimmed by 3 bases and V by 2 bases; bases with no gene match: 10. This CDR3 comprises 17 residues. CDR1 SEHNR and CDR2 FQNEAQ come from the germline V gene (reference sequence). The DNA of the CDR3 is TGTGCCAGCAGCTTAACCGAAGCGGGAGTGTGGACAGATACGCAGTATTTT. This encodes CASSLTEAGVWTDTQYF.

This chain links TRBV7-8 with TRBJ2-7; D assignment may be TRBD1 or TRBD2 (5 bases each). Germline V gene data show CDR1 as SGHVS and CDR2 as FQNEAQ. V was clipped by 7 bases and J by 7 bases, with 20 bases between them. The CDR3 spans 14 residues. CDR3 sequence: CASTGLTGRREQYF. For the CDR3, the DNA is TGTGCCAGCACCGGATTAACAGGCAGGAGGGAGCAGTACTTC.

The chain links TRBV5-1 to TRBJ2-7; D is uncertain. The ends were cut back, 0 bases at V and 1 base at J, with 8 bases in the middle. The CDR3 covers 14 residues. Germline loops: CDR1 SGHRS, CDR2 YFSETQ. The CDR3 DNA sequence: TGCGCCAGCAGCTTGGAGGCCGAATCCTACGAGCAGTACTTC. This encodes CASSLEAESYEQYF.